The 21 T cell receptor beta chains listed next were all sequenced from one sample in a study of CXCR3-negative and CXCR3-positive naive CD8 T cells. The libraries of TRB cDNA were prepared using 5' RACE with UMI labels. TCRdb reprocessed the 5' RACE reads and stores each CDR3 protein as one record, lacking DNA. The listing records 70,000 to 95,000 distinct CDR3 sequences. The sample was naive CXCR3- CD8+ T cells from blood. Subset: CD45RO-CCR7+CD27+CD95- naive CD8+ T cells lacking CXCR3 (TNR3-). Receptors originate from a human donor in good health. Some clones in this sample may be carry-over from other donors' samples.

The chain uses TRBV10-3 and TRBJ2-7. This CDR3 region has 13 residues. Looked up from germline, CDR1 is ENHRY and CDR2 is SYGVKD. CDR3 sequence: CAISDSDGYEQYF.

The chain is built from TRBV7-9 and TRBJ1-2; lacking DNA, the TRBD1 call made by TCRdb goes unchecked. The CDR3 consists of 13 residues. Per the germline V gene, CDR1 is SEHNR and CDR2 is FQNEAQ (reference sequence). The CDR3: CASSPGTNYGYTF.

J is TRBJ2-1 and V is TRBV7-9; TCRdb calls TRBD2, which cannot be checked without DNA. Germline CDR1 and CDR2: SEHNR and FQNEAQ (reference sequence). The CDR3 length is 14 residues. The CDR3 spells CASSWERERNEQFF.

The gene calls are TRBV29-1 and TRBJ2-5; without DNA, the TCRdb call of TRBD1 cannot be checked. There are 14 residues in the CDR3. The germline gives CDR1 SQVTM, CDR2 ANQGSEA. The CDR3: CSVEGAAAQETQYF. Variable domain in full (rest from reference TRBV29-1 and TRBJ2-5): SAVISQKPSRDICQRGTSLTIQCQVDSQVTMMFWYRQQPGQSLTLIATANQGSEATYESGFVIDKFPISRPNLTFSTLTVSNMSPEDSSIYLCSVEGAAAQETQYFGPGTRLLVL.

This sequence joins TRBV9 and TRBJ2-7. The V gene's germline CDR1 is SGDLS and CDR2 YYNGEE. The CDR3 is made up of 13 amino acids. CDR3 residues: CASSVGPSYEQYF.

This rearrangement joins TRBV29-1 to TRBJ2-2. Germline-derived CDR1 and CDR2 are SQVTM and ANQGSEA. The CDR3 covers 14 residues. The CDR3 region is CSVDVSGVTGELFF.

V is TRBV6-2 or TRBV6-3 and J is TRBJ2-1. This CDR3 has 14 amino acids. The V gene's germline CDR1 is MNHEY and CDR2 SVGEGT. CDR3 protein: CAIKKEGSYNEQFF.

The chain employs TRBV7-3 and TRBJ2-3; absent DNA, TCRdb's TRBD1 call cannot be checked. The CDR3 extends over 16 amino acids. Germline V gives CDR1 SGHTA, CDR2 FQGTGA. This chain's CDR3 is CASSLKGGSEADTQYF.

The gene calls are TRBV4-3 and TRBJ2-7; checking the TCRdb D call of TRBD1 is not possible without DNA. The CDR3 is 14 residues long. Germline CDR1 and CDR2: LGHNA and YSLEER. CDR3 amino acids: CASSQGRQGYEQYF.

This chain uses TRBV5-1 with TRBJ2-7. The germline V gene encodes CDR1 SGHRS and CDR2 YFSETQ. The CDR3 sequence is 14 residues long. The CDR3 reads CASSLGPKTYEQYF.

CDR3 residues: CASSRTGDTGELFF. V and J are TRBV4-1 and TRBJ2-2; TCRdb reports TRBD1, a call that lacks DNA to check it against. The CDR3 is made up of 14 amino acids. Looked up from germline, CDR1 is MGHRA and CDR2 is YSYEKL.

V gene TRBV5-1 combines with J gene TRBJ2-5. The CDR3 contains 15 residues. Germline V lookup: CDR1 SGHRS, CDR2 YFSETQ. Here the CDR3 reads CASSLEGNGQETQYF.

By frequency, this clonotype is medium-sized (0.01 to 0.1%). The chain links TRBV11-2 to TRBJ2-3. Germline CDR1 reads SGHAT; CDR2 reads FQNNGV. This CDR3 is 11 amino acids long. CDR3 protein: CASSTTDTQYF.

The rearrangement links TRBV29-1 to TRBJ2-1. CDR1 is SQVTM, CDR2 ANQGSEA, per germline. CDR3 length: 15 residues. The chain's CDR3 is CSVSVEMSSYNEQFF.

The chain is built from TRBV6-6 and TRBJ2-7; TCRdb's D gene call, TRBD1, goes unchecked for lack of DNA. Germline assignment: CDR1 MNHNY and CDR2 SVGAGI (reference sequence). There are 15 residues in the CDR3. The CDR3 sequence: CASSNRDRGTYEQYF.

The rearrangement joins TRBV5-6 to TRBJ2-2; TCRdb names TRBD1, which stays unverified in the absence of DNA. Germline assignment: CDR1 SGHDT and CDR2 YYEEEE. The CDR3 loop spans 15 amino acids. CDR3 protein: CASSLAPGYTGELFF.

This sequence joins TRBV5-1 and TRBJ2-7; the TCRdb D gene call, TRBD1, has no DNA to confirm it. CDR3 size: 15 residues. CDR1 is SGHRS and CDR2 is YFSETQ in the germline V gene. The CDR3 spells CASSPSGDRAYEQYF.

The chain carries TRBV29-1 and TRBJ2-7; checking the TCRdb D call of TRBD2 is not possible without DNA. The CDR3 totals 12 residues. Germline assignment: CDR1 SQVTM and CDR2 ANQGSEA. CDR3 protein: CSVGLATYEQYF.

The chain carries TRBV5-1 and TRBJ2-2; TCRdb selects TRBD1, and the lack of DNA leaves this call unchecked. CDR1 is SGHRS, CDR2 YFSETQ, per germline. This CDR3 is built from 16 residues. Here the CDR3 reads CASSLPGTANTGELFF.

The CDR3 loop reads CSVEEGVGGYEQYF. The chain recombines TRBV29-1 with TRBJ2-7. The germline V gene encodes CDR1 SQVTM and CDR2 ANQGSEA. There are 14 residues in the CDR3.

This sequence joins TRBV28 and TRBJ2-7; lacking DNA, the TRBD1 call made by TCRdb goes unchecked. The CDR3 consists of 15 residues. Germline CDR1 is MDHEN and CDR2 is SYDVKM. CDR3 loop: CASSLWRTGQNEQYF.